A selection of T cell receptor beta chains follows, all from one sample in a study of T-cell reconstitution after alpha-beta-depleted transplantation in children. MiXCR, run by TCRdb on the PCR reads, gives a single entry per CDR3 protein. The data contain about 580,000 distinct CDR3 sequences, about 21% of them seen just once; the ten biggest clones take up 13% to 15%. The sample consisted of PBMCs, mostly from graft donor cells, taken 360 days after TCRalphabeta/CD19-depleted stem cell transplant. These TCRs come from a boy under two years old who had a stem cell transplant for acute myeloid leukemia, so the T cells may come from the graft donor. CDR3s include the opening cysteine and the closing phenylalanine or tryptophan. The order of the fields is CDR3 DNA, CDR3 protein, V gene, J gene, clone size, D gene. A D gene is named only where the DNA matches it firmly. Rows may omit the clone size; those that give it use once, few, many or a size class.

TGCAGTGCTCGCCCCGGACAGTATAATTCACCCCTCCACTTT	CSARPGQYNSPLHF	TRBV20-1	TRBJ1-6	few	-
TGCAGCGTTGTGGGGGTTATGGCTTTCTTT	CSVVGVMAFF	TRBV29-1	TRBJ1-1	few	-
TGTGCCAGCAGCTTACCCCATTTAGGGTCCCCGGCGGAGACCCAGTACTTC	CASSLPHLGSPAETQYF	TRBV7-2	TRBJ2-5	-	-
TGTGCCAGCAGTCTACGCGCTAGCGGGGGTAATAAGCAGTACTTC	CASSLRASGGNKQYF	TRBV6-5	TRBJ2-7	-	TRBD2
TGTGCCAGCAGGCAAAATGACAGGGCGAATTCACCCCTCCACTTT	CASRQNDRANSPLHF	TRBV12-3/TRBV12-4	TRBJ1-6	many	TRBD1
TGTGCCAGCGGGGACGTTCAGAAGGCTTTCTTT	CASGDVQKAFF	TRBV25-1	TRBJ1-1	-	-
TGTGCCAGCAGTCCGGGTCGCGGTGGATCACCCCTCCACTTT	CASSPGRGGSPLHF	TRBV12-3/TRBV12-4	TRBJ1-6	-	-
TGCAGCCTCGGTTCAGACACAGATACGCAGTATTTT	CSLGSDTDTQYF	TRBV29-1	TRBJ2-3	few	-
TGCGCCAGCAGCCCCTCGTTGGAAGACCAAGAGACCCAGTACTTC	CASSPSLEDQETQYF	TRBV4-3	TRBJ2-5	few	-
TGCAGTGCTAGACCCCCCCTATTTCGGGGGCGCACAGATACGCAGTATTTT	CSARPPLFRGRTDTQYF	TRBV20-1	TRBJ2-3	few	-
TGCAGTACCATAGGAAAGGACTTCTATGGCTACACCTTC	CSTIGKDFYGYTF	TRBV20-1	TRBJ1-2	few	-
TGCGCCAGCAGCTTGGGGCAGGTGAACACCGGGGAGCTGTTTTTT	CASSLGQVNTGELFF	TRBV5-1	TRBJ2-2	few	-